This TCR beta chain stems from a study of radiation and T cells in renal cell carcinoma. By share of the sample, this clone is medium-sized. Some clones are missing from TCRdb's copy, which holds only in-frame ones; the method was immunoSEQ multiplex PCR. The repertoire holds about 7,900 clones, with roughly 61% as singletons. Treatment: treatment-naive control, cytoreductive nephrectomy. Sequenced control tumors were from around 10 males and a few females, median age around 61. The V gene lost 0 bases and the J gene lost 7 bases, with 11 bases spanning the gap. Germline V gene lookup returns CDR1 SGHRS and CDR2 YFSETQ. The CDR3 spans 14 residues.

Here the sequenced sample was tumor tissue, taken from a patient whose treatment was nephrectomy without radiotherapy. V and J are TRBV5-1 and TRBJ1-5, with D possibly TRBD1 on 5 matching bases. This clonotype originated in a woman aged 70-85 years with renal cell carcinoma. CDR3 coding DNA: TGCGCCAGCAGCTTGGGAGGGGTGGGCCAGCCCCAGCATTTT. It translates to CASSLGGVGQPQHF.